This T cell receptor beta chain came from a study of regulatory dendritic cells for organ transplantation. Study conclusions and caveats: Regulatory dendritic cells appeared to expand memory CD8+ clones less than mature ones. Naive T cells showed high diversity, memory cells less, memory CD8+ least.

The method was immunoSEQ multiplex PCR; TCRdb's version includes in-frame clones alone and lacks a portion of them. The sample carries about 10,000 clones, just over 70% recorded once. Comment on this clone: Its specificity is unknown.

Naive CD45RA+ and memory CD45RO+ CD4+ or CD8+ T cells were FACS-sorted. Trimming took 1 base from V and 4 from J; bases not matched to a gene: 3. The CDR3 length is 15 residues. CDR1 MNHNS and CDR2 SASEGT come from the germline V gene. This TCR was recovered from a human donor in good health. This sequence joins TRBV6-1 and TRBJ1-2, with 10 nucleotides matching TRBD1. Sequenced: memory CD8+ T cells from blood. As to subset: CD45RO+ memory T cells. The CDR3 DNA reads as TGTGCCAGCAGTGAAGGGACAGGGGGAGTCTATGGCTACACCTTC. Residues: CASSEGTGGVYGYTF.